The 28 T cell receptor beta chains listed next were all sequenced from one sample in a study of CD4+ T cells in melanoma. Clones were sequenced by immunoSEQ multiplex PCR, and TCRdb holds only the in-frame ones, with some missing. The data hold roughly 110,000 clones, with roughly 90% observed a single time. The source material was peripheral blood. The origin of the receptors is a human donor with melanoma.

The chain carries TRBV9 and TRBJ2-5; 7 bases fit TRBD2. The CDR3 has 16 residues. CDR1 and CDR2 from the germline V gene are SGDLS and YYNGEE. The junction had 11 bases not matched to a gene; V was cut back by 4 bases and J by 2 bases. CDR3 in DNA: TGTGCCAGCAGCATCTCCCCGGGGGGAGCTCAAGAGACCCAGTACTTC. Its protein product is CASSISPGGAQETQYF.

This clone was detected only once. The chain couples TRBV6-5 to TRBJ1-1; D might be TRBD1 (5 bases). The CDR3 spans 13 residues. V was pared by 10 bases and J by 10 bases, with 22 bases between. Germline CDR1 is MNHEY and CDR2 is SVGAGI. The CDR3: CATHPGRRYSAFF. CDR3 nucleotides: TGTGCCACGCATCCGGGACGAAGATATTCAGCTTTCTTT.

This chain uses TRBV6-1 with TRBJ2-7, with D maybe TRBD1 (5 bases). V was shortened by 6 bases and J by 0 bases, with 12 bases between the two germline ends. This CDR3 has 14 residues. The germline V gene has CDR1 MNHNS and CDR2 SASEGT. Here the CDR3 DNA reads TGTGCCAGCAGCGAGATACAGGCCTCCTACGAGCAGTACTTC. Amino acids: CASSEIQASYEQYF.

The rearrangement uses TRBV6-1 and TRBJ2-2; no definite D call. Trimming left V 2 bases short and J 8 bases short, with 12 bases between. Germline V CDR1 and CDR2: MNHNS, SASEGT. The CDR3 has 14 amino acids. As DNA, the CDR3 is TGTGCCAGCAGTGAATCGGGCTCCCTAGGGGAGCTGTTTTTT. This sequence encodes CASSESGSLGELFF.

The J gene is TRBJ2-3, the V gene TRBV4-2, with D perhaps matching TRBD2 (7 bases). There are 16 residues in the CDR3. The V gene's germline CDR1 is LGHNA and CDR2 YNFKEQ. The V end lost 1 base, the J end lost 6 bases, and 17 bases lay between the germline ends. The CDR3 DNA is TGTGCCAGCAGCCAAGTGGGCGGGGGCCGAGGGGATACGCAGTATTTT. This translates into CASSQVGGGRGDTQYF.

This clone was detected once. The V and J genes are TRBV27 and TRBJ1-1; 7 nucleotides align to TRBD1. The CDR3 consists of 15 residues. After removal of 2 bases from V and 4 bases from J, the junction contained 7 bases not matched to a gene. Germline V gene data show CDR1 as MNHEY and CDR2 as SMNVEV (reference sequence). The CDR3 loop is CASSLIKGAPTEAFF. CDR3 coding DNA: TGTGCCAGCAGTTTAATAAAGGGGGCGCCCACTGAAGCTTTCTTT.

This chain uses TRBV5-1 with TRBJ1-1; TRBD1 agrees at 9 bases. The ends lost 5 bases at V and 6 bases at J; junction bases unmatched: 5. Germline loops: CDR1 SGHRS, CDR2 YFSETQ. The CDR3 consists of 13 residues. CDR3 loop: CASRWTGAAEAFF. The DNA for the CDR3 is TGCGCCAGCAGGTGGACAGGGGCGGCTGAAGCTTTCTTT.

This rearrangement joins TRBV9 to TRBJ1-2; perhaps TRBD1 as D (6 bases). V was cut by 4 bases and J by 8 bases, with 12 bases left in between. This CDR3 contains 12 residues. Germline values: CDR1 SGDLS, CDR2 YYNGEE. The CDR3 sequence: CASSPGTSGYTF. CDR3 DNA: TGTGCCAGCAGCCCAGGGACAAGCGGCTACACCTTC.

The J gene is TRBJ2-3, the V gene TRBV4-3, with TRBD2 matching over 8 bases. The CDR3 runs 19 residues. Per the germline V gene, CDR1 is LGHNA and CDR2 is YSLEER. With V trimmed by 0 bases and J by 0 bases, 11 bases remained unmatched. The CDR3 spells CASSQDGGLAYASTDTQYF. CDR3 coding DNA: TGCGCCAGCAGCCAAGATGGCGGACTAGCCTATGCTAGCACAGATACGCAGTATTTT.

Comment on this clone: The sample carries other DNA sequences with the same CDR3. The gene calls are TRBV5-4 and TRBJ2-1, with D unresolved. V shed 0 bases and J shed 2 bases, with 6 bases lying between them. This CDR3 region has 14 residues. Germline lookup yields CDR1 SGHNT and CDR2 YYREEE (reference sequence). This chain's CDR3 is CASSLGGPYNEQFF. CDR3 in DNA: TGTGCCAGCAGCTTGGGAGGCCCCTACAATGAGCAGTTCTTC.

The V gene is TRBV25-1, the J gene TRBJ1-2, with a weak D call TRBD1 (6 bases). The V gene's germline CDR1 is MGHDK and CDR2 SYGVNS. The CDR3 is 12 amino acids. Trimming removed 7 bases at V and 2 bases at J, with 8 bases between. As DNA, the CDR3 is TGTGCCAGCAATCAGGGGAACTATGGCTACACCTTC. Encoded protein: CASNQGNYGYTF.

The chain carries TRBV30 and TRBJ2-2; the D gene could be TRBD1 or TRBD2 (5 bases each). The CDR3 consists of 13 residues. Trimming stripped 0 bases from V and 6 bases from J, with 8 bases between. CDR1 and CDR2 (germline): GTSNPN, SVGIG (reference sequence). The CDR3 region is CAWSVRGSGELFF. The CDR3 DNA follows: TGTGCCTGGAGTGTACGGGGCTCCGGGGAGCTGTTTTTT.

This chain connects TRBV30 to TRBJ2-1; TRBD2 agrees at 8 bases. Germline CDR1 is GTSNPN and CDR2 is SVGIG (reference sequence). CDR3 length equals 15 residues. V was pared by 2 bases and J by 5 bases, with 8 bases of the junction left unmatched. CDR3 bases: TGTGCCTGGAGTAGGAGGGCGGGGGGTAACAATGAGCAGTTCTTC. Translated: CAWSRRAGGNNEQFF.

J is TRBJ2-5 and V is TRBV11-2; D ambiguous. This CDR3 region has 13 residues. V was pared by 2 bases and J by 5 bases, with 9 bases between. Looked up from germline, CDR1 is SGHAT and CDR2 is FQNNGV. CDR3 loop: CASSLTRKETQYF. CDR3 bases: TGTGCCAGCAGCTTAACTCGCAAGGAGACCCAGTACTTC.

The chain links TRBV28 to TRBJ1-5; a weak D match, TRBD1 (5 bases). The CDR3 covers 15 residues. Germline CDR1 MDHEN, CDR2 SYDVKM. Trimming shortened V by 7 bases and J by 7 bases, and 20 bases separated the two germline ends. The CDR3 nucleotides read TGTGCCAGCACCCCCCCCGGGGGTGTTGGACAGCCCCAGCATTTT. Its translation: CASTPPGGVGQPQHF.

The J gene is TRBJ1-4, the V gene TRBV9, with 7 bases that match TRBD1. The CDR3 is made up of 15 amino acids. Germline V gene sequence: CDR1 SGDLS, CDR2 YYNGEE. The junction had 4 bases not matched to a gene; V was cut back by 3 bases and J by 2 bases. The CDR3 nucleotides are TGTGCCAGCAGCGGACTAGGGGGCACTAATGAAAAACTGTTTTTT. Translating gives CASSGLGGTNEKLFF.

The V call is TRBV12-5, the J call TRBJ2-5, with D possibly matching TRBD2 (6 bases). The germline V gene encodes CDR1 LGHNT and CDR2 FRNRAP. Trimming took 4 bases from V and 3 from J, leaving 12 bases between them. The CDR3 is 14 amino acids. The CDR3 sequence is CASGSGGSEETQYF. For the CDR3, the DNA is TGTGCTAGTGGTTCCGGGGGTTCAGAAGAGACCCAGTACTTC.

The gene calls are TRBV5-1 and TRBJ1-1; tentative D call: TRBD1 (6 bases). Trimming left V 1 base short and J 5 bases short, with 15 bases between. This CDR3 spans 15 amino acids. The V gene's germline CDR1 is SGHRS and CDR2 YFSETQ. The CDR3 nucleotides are TGCGCCAGCAGCTTGAGGGCAGGGGAGGGTACTGAAGCTTTCTTT. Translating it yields CASSLRAGEGTEAFF. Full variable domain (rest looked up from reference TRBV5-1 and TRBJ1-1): KAGVTQTPRYLIKTRGQQVTLSCSPISGHRSVSWYQQTPGQGLQFLFEYFSETQRNKGNFPGRFSGRQFSNSRSEMNVSTLELGDSALYLCASSLRAGEGTEAFFGQGTRLTVV.

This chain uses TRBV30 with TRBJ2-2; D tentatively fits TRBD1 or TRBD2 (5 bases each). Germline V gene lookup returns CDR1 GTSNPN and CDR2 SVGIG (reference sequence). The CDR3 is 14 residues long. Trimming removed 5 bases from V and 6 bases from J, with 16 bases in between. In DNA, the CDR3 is TGTGCCTGGCGGGGCTCCGATGCGTCCGGGGAGCTGTTTTTT. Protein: CAWRGSDASGELFF.

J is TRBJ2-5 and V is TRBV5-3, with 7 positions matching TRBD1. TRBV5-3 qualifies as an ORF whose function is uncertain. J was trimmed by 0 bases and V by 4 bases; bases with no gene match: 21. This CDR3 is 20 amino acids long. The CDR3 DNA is TGTGCCAGAAGCCCCATCCCACAGGGGATACTACCGAGGTACCAAGAGACCCAGTACTTC. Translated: CARSPIPQGILPRYQETQYF.

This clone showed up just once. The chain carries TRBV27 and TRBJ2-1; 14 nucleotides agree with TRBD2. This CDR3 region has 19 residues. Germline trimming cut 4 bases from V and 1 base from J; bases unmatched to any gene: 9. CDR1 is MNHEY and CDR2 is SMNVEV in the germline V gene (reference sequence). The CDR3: CASSSSGLAGGLSYNEQFF. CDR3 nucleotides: TGTGCCAGCAGTTCGTCCGGACTAGCGGGAGGTCTGTCCTACAATGAGCAGTTCTTC.

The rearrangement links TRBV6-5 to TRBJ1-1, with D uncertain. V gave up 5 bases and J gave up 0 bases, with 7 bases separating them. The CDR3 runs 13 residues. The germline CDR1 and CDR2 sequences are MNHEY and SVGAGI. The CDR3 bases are TGTGCCAGCAGTCATAGGGTGAACACTGAAGCTTTCTTT. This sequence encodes CASSHRVNTEAFF.

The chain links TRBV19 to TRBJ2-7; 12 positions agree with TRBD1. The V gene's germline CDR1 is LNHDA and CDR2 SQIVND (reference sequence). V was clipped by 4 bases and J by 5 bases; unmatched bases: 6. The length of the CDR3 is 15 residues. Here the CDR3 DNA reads TGTGCCAGTAGTAGGGGGACAGGGGGCATTGACGAGCAGTACTTC. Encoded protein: CASSRGTGGIDEQYF.

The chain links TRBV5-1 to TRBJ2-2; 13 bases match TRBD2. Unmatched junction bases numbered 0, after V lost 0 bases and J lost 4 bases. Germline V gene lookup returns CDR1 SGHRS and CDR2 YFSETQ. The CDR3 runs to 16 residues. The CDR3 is CASSLGLAGGTGELFF. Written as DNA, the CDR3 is TGCGCCAGCAGCTTGGGACTAGCGGGGGGCACCGGGGAGCTGTTTTTT.

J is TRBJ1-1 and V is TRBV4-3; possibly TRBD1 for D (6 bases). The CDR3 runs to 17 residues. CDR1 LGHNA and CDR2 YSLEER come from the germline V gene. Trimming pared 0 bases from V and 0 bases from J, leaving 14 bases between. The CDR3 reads CASSQDRGAGMNTEAFF. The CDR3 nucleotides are TGCGCCAGCAGCCAAGATCGGGGGGCCGGAATGAACACTGAAGCTTTCTTT.

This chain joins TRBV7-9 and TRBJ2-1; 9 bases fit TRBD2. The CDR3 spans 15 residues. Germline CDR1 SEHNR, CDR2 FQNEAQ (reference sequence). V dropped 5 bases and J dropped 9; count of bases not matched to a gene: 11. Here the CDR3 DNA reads TGTGCCAGCAGCCCGAGCGGGAGGCCCACGAGTGAGCAGTTCTTC. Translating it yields CASSPSGRPTSEQFF.

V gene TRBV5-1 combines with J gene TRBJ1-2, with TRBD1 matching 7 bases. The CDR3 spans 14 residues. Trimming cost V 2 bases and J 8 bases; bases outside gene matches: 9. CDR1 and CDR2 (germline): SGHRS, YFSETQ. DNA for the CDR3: TGCGCCAGCAGCTTTTCCGCGGGGACAGAGGGCTACACCTTC. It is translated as CASSFSAGTEGYTF.

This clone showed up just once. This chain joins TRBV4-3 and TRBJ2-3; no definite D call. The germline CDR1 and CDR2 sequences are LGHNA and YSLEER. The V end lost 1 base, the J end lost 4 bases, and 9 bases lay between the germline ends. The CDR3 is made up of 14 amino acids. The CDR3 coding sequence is TGCGCCAGCAGCCAAGTCGTCTGGGCAGATACGCAGTATTTT. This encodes CASSQVVWADTQYF.